The entry below gives a single T cell receptor beta chain sequence along with its context. It lacks a known antigen. No per-base quality is available; no much larger clone lies one base away. Relative to germline, V is missing 1 base and J is missing 11 bases, with 4 bases of the junction outside any gene match. Via the germline V gene (reference sequence), CDR1 is SEHNR and CDR2 FQNEAQ. There are 14 amino acids in the CDR3, from cysteine to phenylalanine inclusive. The retained sequence is limited to the CDR3, 42 bases, with the frame set at the first base. The data stem from a study of OX40 agonist ivuxolimab in advanced cancers. For context, the study as a whole: Ivuxolimab, which targeted the costimulatory receptor OX40 (CD134), was an agonistic, fully human IgG2 monoclonal antibody. Intravenous ivuxolimab was administered to patients every 2 weeks at six dose levels: 0.01, 0.1, 0.3, 1.5, 3 and 10 mg/kg. Prior anti-PD-1, anti-PD-L1 or anti-CTLA-4 therapy was permitted, and checkpoint inhibitors had been received by around 40% of dose-escalation patients. The paper describes the monotherapy dose-escalation part (N of about 52 patients) of the phase I trial of ivuxolimab. Partial responses occurred in three dose-escalation patients, of whom one had hepatocellular carcinoma and two had cutaneous melanoma. Peripheral TCRbeta sequencing was intended to test whether TCR sequence diversity was altered and clonal T-cell expansion was caused by ivuxolimab. A male proportion of roughly 85% and a mean age of approximately 55 years, ranging from about 20 to 80, were recorded for the dose-escalation cohort. Of the 52 patients in dose escalation, about 20 had hepatocellular carcinoma, approximately 15 had melanoma, 9 had renal cell carcinoma and 9 had head and neck cancer.

Paper-wide results and their limitations: Which antigens the clonally expanded peripheral T cells were specific for was not determined. In the 0.1-3.0 mg/kg groups, partial responders were among the patients with the lowest normalized peripheral clonal expansion, particularly in CD8+ T cells. Clonal expansion of both CD4+ and CD8+ blood T cells was observed from baseline to week 6 at doses 0.1 to 3.0 mg/kg. After ivuxolimab, CD8+ T cells had more expanded clones than CD4+ T cells on average. Low levels of normalized T-cell clonal expansion were also seen in some patients who did not respond.

For sequencing of the TCRbeta CDR3 region, genomic DNA was extracted from the sorted cells. The immunoSEQ Assay was used to sequence the TCRbeta CDR3 regions. TCRdb carries this immuneACCESS record with in-frame sequences only. Its versions omit some clonotypes, under half of them owing to an unresolved V gene in the studies checked, with the rest unexplained. The sample data list around 140,000 clones, and just over 90% of these were observed just once. The ten largest clones take up approximately 1.1% of the sample. Patients with autoimmune disease history or receiving systemic immunosuppression were excluded from the trial. Peripheral blood for TCR sequencing was drawn from every dose cohort at baseline, at cycle 4 day 1 and at cycle 7 day 1. Samples were obtained from an open-label, multicenter, first-in-human phase I dose-escalation trial of ivuxolimab. Adults with locally advanced or metastatic melanoma, renal cell carcinoma, hepatocellular carcinoma or head and neck squamous cell carcinoma were enrolled in the trial. Before TCR sequencing, CD4+ and CD8+ T cells were separately sorted from peripheral blood.

The source is an adult with an advanced solid tumor such as melanoma, head and neck, liver or kidney cancer. The chain is encoded by TRBV7-9 joined to TRBJ2-3, and 12 bases in between align with TRBD2. Sequenced material: CD4+ or CD8+ T cells sorted from blood, taken in a trial of the OX40 agonist ivuxolimab. CDR3 region: CASSLVLAGGKQYF. Here is the DNA: TGTGCCAGCAGCTTAGTTCTAGCGGGAGGGAAGCAGTATTTT.